A selection of T cell receptor beta chains follows, all from one sample in a study of T cells in pancreatic ductal adenocarcinoma. Profiled with immunoSEQ multiplex PCR; TCRdb holds only in-frame clones, not every one. The table shows approximately 97,000 clones, with nearly 95% occurring only once. Sequenced input: PBMCs. The receptor set was obtained from a human donor with pancreatic ductal adenocarcinoma. Both conserved end residues are part of each CDR3. Each record gives: CDR3 protein, J gene, CDR3 length, V gene, clone size. Size tells how often a clone was seen (once, few, many) or the class of an expanded clone, and some rows leave it out.

CSVEIETSRTEAFF TRBJ1-1 14 TRBV29-1 NA
CASSDTGTGRGNTEAFF TRBJ1-1 17 TRBV18 NA
CATSRARVFDYGYTF TRBJ1-2 15 TRBV15 NA
CASSEGLGRTDTQYF TRBJ2-3 15 TRBV6-1 NA
CASSFLGLAGKKGSTGELFF TRBJ2-2 20 TRBV5-4 once
CSVGLWDRLTSGNTIYF TRBJ1-3 17 TRBV29-1 NA
CASSTTGMDHEQYF TRBJ2-7 14 TRBV5-1 NA
CATSNQGEVTDLYEQYF TRBJ2-7 17 TRBV15 once
CASSLPSGLTGELFF TRBJ2-2 15 TRBV28 NA
CASSFPPASGRSPPETQYF TRBJ2-5 19 TRBV5-1 NA
CASSPPQAGRGDEQYF TRBJ2-7 16 TRBV18 NA
CASSLTGSNTGELFF TRBJ2-2 15 TRBV28 NA
CASSEYGYRGEMGEAFF TRBJ1-1 17 TRBV25-1 NA
CASSVLAGDAETQYF TRBJ2-5 15 TRBV7-9 NA
CSAAAGDWDEQYF TRBJ2-7 13 TRBV29-1 NA
CATSREAPGQIYEQYF TRBJ2-7 16 TRBV15 few
CASSLAGGPYEQYF TRBJ2-7 14 TRBV5-1 once
CASSPGQGFQPQHF TRBJ1-5 14 TRBV27 NA
CASSFGLSGKLFF TRBJ1-4 13 TRBV28 NA
CASSFLPGTGGYTQYF TRBJ2-3 16 TRBV9 NA
CASSKQGFTDTQYF TRBJ2-3 14 TRBV19 once
CATSRAPGGSYEQYF TRBJ2-7 15 TRBV15 NA
CAWSVPNGVVIVGTEAFF TRBJ1-1 18 TRBV30 NA
CASREGREQYF TRBJ2-7 11 TRBV10-3 NA
CASSLFTGQTGELFF TRBJ2-2 15 TRBV7-8 NA
CASSLRAQGSYEQYF TRBJ2-7 15 TRBV4-1 NA